The 31 T cell receptor beta chains below all came from one sample that was sequenced in a study of graft-versus-host responses after intestinal transplantation. Measured with immunoSEQ multiplex PCR; TCRdb has only the in-frame clones, and not every one. The sample has under 45,000 clones, about 92% seen once. This sample comprised PBMCs, obtained 734 days after intestinal transplantation. The source of these receptors is a human patient who received an intestinal transplant, so some T cells may come from the graft donor.

This chain connects TRBV5-4 to TRBJ2-5; D unclear. The CDR3 has 12 residues. The V and J ends lost 0 bases and 2 bases respectively, with 2 bases between them. Germline CDR1 SGHNT, CDR2 YYREEE (reference sequence). CDR3 nucleotides: TGTGCCAGCAGCTTGGGACAAGAGACCCAGTACTTC. Translation: CASSLGQETQYF.

The chain employs TRBV5-6 and TRBJ2-7; no clear D gene. V lost 0 bases, J lost 0 bases, and 4 bases lay in between. The CDR3 is 13 amino acids. Germline V gives CDR1 SGHDT, CDR2 YYEEEE. The CDR3, as DNA: TGTGCCAGCAGCTTGGGGTACTCCTACGAGCAGTACTTC. It translates to CASSLGYSYEQYF.

The chain is built from TRBV9 and TRBJ1-2, with D perhaps matching TRBD1 (5 bases). In germline, CDR1 is SGDLS, CDR2 YYNGEE. V lost 3 bases to trimming and J lost 2 bases, with 8 bases between them. The CDR3 runs to 13 residues. For the CDR3, the DNA is TGTGCCAGCAGCGCGCGGACAAACTATGGCTACACCTTC. This codes for CASSARTNYGYTF.

The rearrangement joins TRBV4-1 to TRBJ2-5, with TRBD2 matching 9 bases. In germline, CDR1 is MGHRA, CDR2 YSYEKL. V lost 3 bases and J lost 4; bases outside the gene matches: 12. The length of the CDR3 is 17 residues. CDR3 protein: CASSHGRWRGGRETQYF. The CDR3 DNA sequence: TGCGCCAGCAGCCATGGCCGCTGGCGGGGGGGCCGAGAGACCCAGTACTTC.

The chain has TRBV19 and TRBJ1-4; 7 bases line up with TRBD1. V was clipped by 2 bases and J by 0 bases; unmatched bases: 9. The length of the CDR3 is 18 residues. The V gene's germline CDR1 is LNHDA and CDR2 SQIVND (reference sequence). CDR3 sequence: CASSIRQGRASTNEKLFF. The CDR3 DNA follows: TGTGCCAGTAGTATACGACAGGGCCGCGCGTCAACTAATGAAAAACTGTTTTTT.

This chain links TRBV18 with TRBJ2-1; D is ambiguous. The germline CDR1 and CDR2 sequences are KGHSH and LQKENI. V was cut by 2 bases and J by 5 bases, with 7 bases left in between. The length of the CDR3 is 13 residues. CDR3 sequence reads: CASSPRVDNEQFF. CDR3 DNA sequence: TGTGCCAGCTCACCAAGGGTAGACAATGAGCAGTTCTTC.

The chain employs TRBV6-4 and TRBJ1-2; 7 bases line up with TRBD1. V lost 5 bases to trimming and J lost 2 bases; unmatched junction nucleotides: 5. The germline CDR1 and CDR2 sequences are MRHNA and SNTAGT. The CDR3 is made up of 14 amino acids. This CDR3 reads CASSPDRKNYGYTF. The CDR3 coding sequence is TGTGCCAGCAGTCCGGACAGGAAAAACTATGGCTACACCTTC.

This CDR3 reads CASSESAVAGAPETQYF. The CDR3 bases are TGCGCCAGCAGTGAGTCGGCGGTAGCGGGGGCTCCAGAGACCCAGTACTTC. V is TRBV10-1 and J is TRBJ2-5, with 9 bases identical to TRBD2. Looked up from germline, CDR1 is WNHNN and CDR2 is SYGVQD (reference sequence). CDR3 length: 17 amino acids. The junction had 9 bases not matched to a gene; V was cut back by 0 bases and J by 4 bases.

By share, this clone counts as large. Other DNA sequences in the sample encode the same CDR3. The chain carries TRBV10-1 and TRBJ2-7; TRBD2 matches 8 bases. Germline CDR1 is WNHNN and CDR2 is SYGVQD (reference sequence). The CDR3 spans 14 residues. V shed 4 bases, J shed 3 bases, and the junction held 5 bases outside the gene matches. CDR3 sequence reads: CASSGEAGDYEQYF. CDR3 bases: TGCGCCAGCAGTGGAGAAGCGGGAGACTACGAGCAGTACTTC.

The DNA for the CDR3 is TGTGCCACCAGCAGAGATCAAGTCTCGGGCACAGATACGCAGTATTTT. Its translation: CATSRDQVSGTDTQYF. This chain joins TRBV15 and TRBJ2-3; D uncertain. The CDR3 contains 16 residues. CDR1 and CDR2 from the germline V gene are LNHNV and YYDKDF (reference sequence). V was pared by 0 bases and J by 1 base, with 11 bases between.

The gene calls are TRBV7-6 and TRBJ1-1; tentatively, D is TRBD1 (5 bases). The germline V gene encodes CDR1 SGHVS and CDR2 FNYEAQ. There are 20 residues in the CDR3. Trimming left V 1 base short and J 1 base short, with 25 bases between. CDR3 amino acids: CASSLDPSGKGEEGNTEAFF. DNA for the CDR3: TGTGCCAGCAGCTTAGACCCCTCAGGAAAAGGGGAGGAGGGGAACACTGAAGCTTTCTTT.

The J gene is TRBJ1-2, the V gene TRBV4-1; D not certain. Trimming took 0 bases from V and 11 from J, leaving 28 bases between them. This CDR3 contains 18 residues. Germline CDR1 and CDR2: MGHRA and YSYEKL. This chain's CDR3 is CASSQERESRPVFGFYTF. The CDR3 coding sequence is TGCGCCAGCAGCCAAGAACGAGAGAGCCGACCGGTATTCGGCTTTTACACCTTC.

The rearrangement links TRBV2 to TRBJ2-7, with D perhaps TRBD1 or TRBD2 (6 bases each). The CDR3 extends over 12 amino acids. Germline lookup yields CDR1 SNHLY and CDR2 FYNNEI. The V end lost 7 bases, the J end lost 7 bases, and 14 bases lay between the germline ends. CDR3 sequence reads: CASTAGAGEQYF. CDR3 DNA: TGTGCCAGCACCGCAGGGGCGGGGGAGCAGTACTTC.

The chain joins TRBV6-5 to TRBJ1-3; 8 nucleotides align to TRBD1. This CDR3 is built from 15 residues. Trimming cost V 0 bases and J 4 bases; bases outside gene matches: 2. Germline V lookup: CDR1 MNHEY, CDR2 SVGAGI. The CDR3 protein is CASSYSTGVGNTIYF. CDR3 nucleotides: TGTGCCAGCAGTTACTCGACAGGGGTCGGAAACACCATATATTTT.

The chain couples TRBV7-7 to TRBJ2-5, with D tentatively TRBD1 or TRBD2 (5 bases each). Germline loops: CDR1 SSHAT, CDR2 FNYEAQ (reference sequence). Trimming stripped 2 bases from V and 2 bases from J, with 15 bases between. This CDR3 has 16 residues. CDR3 nucleotides: TGTGCCAGCAGCTTATCTTCCGGGGCTGGGCAAGAGACCCAGTACTTC. Translating gives CASSLSSGAGQETQYF.

The V gene is TRBV6-6, the J gene TRBJ1-2; possible D gene TRBD1, 5 bases. There are 13 residues in the CDR3. Trimming cost V 2 bases and J 7 bases, with 11 bases left between them. Germline-derived CDR1 and CDR2 are MNHNY and SVGAGI (reference sequence). The CDR3 DNA sequence: TGTGCCAGCAGTTACCCGGGGGAGGGTGGCTACACCTTC. Encoded protein: CASSYPGEGGYTF.

The CDR3 loop is CASSFAGEGGYTF. For the CDR3, the DNA is TGCGCCAGCAGCTTCGCCGGGGAGGGTGGCTACACCTTC. The rearrangement links TRBV5-1 to TRBJ1-2, with D unresolved. This CDR3 comprises 13 residues. V was trimmed by 2 bases and J by 7 bases, leaving 12 bases between them. The germline CDR1 and CDR2 sequences are SGHRS and YFSETQ.

The genes are TRBV6-1 and TRBJ1-1; the match to TRBD1 covers 7 bases. V gave up 7 bases and J gave up 10 bases; unmatched junction bases: 12. The CDR3 is made up of 13 amino acids. CDR1 and CDR2 from the germline V gene are MNHNS and SASEGT. The CDR3 coding sequence is TGTGCCAGCAAAAGGGGGCCCGTGGACGGAGCTTTCTTT. It translates to CASKRGPVDGAFF.

The chain uses TRBV7-6 and TRBJ2-2, with 11 bases fitting TRBD2. Looked up from germline, CDR1 is SGHVS and CDR2 is FNYEAQ. The CDR3 runs to 18 residues. The trim removed 3 bases at V and 7 bases at J, leaving 13 bases unmatched. CDR3 coding DNA: TGTGCCAGCAGCTTCGTGTTGACTAGCGGGGACGTTGGCGGGGAGCTGTTTTTT. This translates into CASSFVLTSGDVGGELFF.

This chain joins TRBV5-5 and TRBJ1-5; D not resolved. Between the trimmed V and J ends, which lost 1 base and 6 bases, there was a span of 11 bases. The CDR3 runs to 14 residues. Germline CDR1 SGHKS, CDR2 YYEKEE (reference sequence). The CDR3 protein is CASSLWVGGQPQHF. The DNA of the CDR3 is TGTGCCAGCAGCTTGTGGGTCGGAGGTCAGCCCCAGCATTTT.

V usage is TRBV5-3 and J usage is TRBJ1-1, with unresolved D. TRBV5-3 qualifies as an ORF whose function is uncertain. This CDR3 contains 12 residues. V was pared by 3 bases and J by 6 bases, with 9 bases between. The CDR3 protein is CARSSGSPEAFF. The CDR3, as DNA: TGTGCCAGAAGCTCGGGAAGCCCTGAAGCTTTCTTT.

This clone appeared a single time. The V call is TRBV6-5, the J call TRBJ2-1, with D unresolved. The CDR3 is 12 residues long. The germline gives CDR1 MNHEY, CDR2 SVGAGI. Between the trimmed V and J ends, which lost 0 bases and 9 bases, there was a span of 6 bases. The CDR3 bases are TGTGCCAGCAGTTACTCGAACGGTGAGCAGTTCTTC. Translated, it gives CASSYSNGEQFF.

The V and J genes are TRBV14 and TRBJ1-2, with D possibly matching TRBD1 (5 bases). Germline CDR1 is SGHDN and CDR2 is FVKESK. The CDR3 has 14 amino acids. Between the trimmed V and J ends, which lost 2 bases and 4 bases, there was a span of 11 bases. The CDR3 nucleotides read TGTGCCAGCAGCCAATCTCGGAGGGGCTATGGCTACACCTTC. It codes for CASSQSRRGYGYTF.

The chain joins TRBV29-1 to TRBJ1-6; D remains unclear. Germline assignment: CDR1 SQVTM and CDR2 ANQGSEA. The CDR3 has 11 residues. V was cut by 4 bases and J by 5 bases, with 3 bases left in between. This chain's CDR3 is CSVGDNSPLHF. The CDR3 region has the DNA TGCAGCGTTGGGGATAATTCACCCCTCCACTTT.

This rearrangement joins TRBV5-6 to TRBJ1-5; the D gene is possibly TRBD1 (5 bases). V lost 4 bases to trimming and J lost 3 bases, with 11 bases between them. Germline loops: CDR1 SGHDT, CDR2 YYEEEE. This CDR3 comprises 14 residues. CDR3 nucleotide sequence: TGTGCCAGCAGCCCCGGGGCGGACAATCAGCCCCAGCATTTT. Its translation is CASSPGADNQPQHF.

The CDR3 here is CASRRTNYNEQFF. DNA of the CDR3: TGTGCCAGTAGACGGACCAACTACAATGAGCAGTTCTTC. The J gene is TRBJ2-1, the V gene TRBV7-9; D gene ambiguous. CDR3 length: 13 residues. Germline V gene sequence: CDR1 SEHNR, CDR2 FQNEAQ (reference sequence). The V end lost 9 bases, the J end lost 3 bases, and 12 bases lay between the germline ends.

J is TRBJ1-6 and V is TRBV7-3, with a weak D call TRBD1 (5 bases). Germline lookup yields CDR1 SGHTA and CDR2 FQGTGA. The length of the CDR3 is 15 residues. Trimming removed 5 bases from V and 7 bases from J, with 15 bases in between. CDR3 in amino acids: CASSGSGGFNSPLHF. The DNA of the CDR3 is TGTGCCAGCAGCGGGAGTGGGGGGTTCAATTCACCCCTCCACTTT.

The chain uses TRBV4-1 and TRBJ2-7, with D unclear. V was pared by 1 base and J by 6 bases, with 10 bases between. Germline CDR1 and CDR2: MGHRA and YSYEKL. This CDR3 has 13 amino acids. CDR3 sequence: CASSQVVGSEQYF. Here the CDR3 DNA reads TGCGCCAGCAGCCAAGTAGTGGGTTCCGAGCAGTACTTC.

The V and J genes are TRBV6-1 and TRBJ1-6; TRBD1 is a possible D gene (5 bases). The CDR3 is 15 amino acids. Germline CDR1 and CDR2: MNHNS and SASEGT. The V end lost 5 bases, the J end lost 5 bases, and 13 bases lay between the germline ends. CDR3 residues: CASSLRDWDNSPLHF. The CDR3 nucleotides are TGTGCCAGCAGTCTACGGGACTGGGATAATTCACCCCTCCACTTT.

This chain joins TRBV5-4 and TRBJ1-3, with 8 positions matching TRBD1. The CDR3 runs to 16 residues. Looked up from germline, CDR1 is SGHNT and CDR2 is YYREEE (reference sequence). V lost 0 bases to trimming and J lost 0 bases; unmatched junction nucleotides: 2. The CDR3 loop is CASSLVGTGSGNTIYF. The DNA of the CDR3 is TGTGCCAGCAGCTTGGTCGGGACAGGCTCTGGAAACACCATATATTTT.

The V call is TRBV5-4, the J call TRBJ2-1; 13 bases are a match to TRBD2. V trimming: 4 bases; J trimming: 10 bases; junction bases outside the gene matches: 11. CDR1 is SGHNT, CDR2 YYREEE, per germline (reference sequence). The CDR3 length is 16 residues. Here the CDR3 reads CASSQQTSGRIWEQFF. The CDR3 region has the DNA TGTGCCAGCAGCCAGCAGACTAGCGGGAGGATCTGGGAGCAGTTCTTC.